Reported below is one T cell receptor beta chain. Clones were sequenced by immunoSEQ multiplex PCR, and TCRdb holds only the in-frame ones, with some missing. Of some 52,000 clones in the sample, roughly 84% were seen once. The data are from a study of T cells after posttransplantation cyclophosphamide. V lost 0 bases and J 8 bases, leaving 8 bases between the germline ends. The CDR3 sequence is 13 residues long. Germline lookup yields CDR1 SGHRS and CDR2 YFSETQ. Specimen: PBMCs. The TCR was taken from a man younger than 45 with a blood cancer, CMV-positive, and with a related stem cell donor. This chain links TRBV5-1 with TRBJ2-2, with D unresolved. CDR3: CASSLEPKGELFF. CDR3 in DNA: TGCGCCAGCAGCTTGGAGCCGAAAGGGGAGCTGTTTTTT.